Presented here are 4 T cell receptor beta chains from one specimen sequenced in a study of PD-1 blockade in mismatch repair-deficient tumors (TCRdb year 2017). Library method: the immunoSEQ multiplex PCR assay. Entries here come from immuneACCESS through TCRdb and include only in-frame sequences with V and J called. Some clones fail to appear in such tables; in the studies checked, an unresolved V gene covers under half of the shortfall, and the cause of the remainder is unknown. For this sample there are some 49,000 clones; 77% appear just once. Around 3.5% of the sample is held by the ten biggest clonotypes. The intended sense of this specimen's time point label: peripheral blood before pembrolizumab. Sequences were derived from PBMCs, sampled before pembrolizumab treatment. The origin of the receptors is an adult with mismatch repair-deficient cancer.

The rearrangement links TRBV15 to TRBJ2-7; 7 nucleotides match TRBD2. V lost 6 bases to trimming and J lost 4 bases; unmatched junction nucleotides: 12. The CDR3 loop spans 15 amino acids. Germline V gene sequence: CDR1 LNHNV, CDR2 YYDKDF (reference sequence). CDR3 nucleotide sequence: TGTGCCACCAGTCGTCCCGGGGGGAGGGCTTACGAGCAGTACTTC. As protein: CATSRPGGRAYEQYF.

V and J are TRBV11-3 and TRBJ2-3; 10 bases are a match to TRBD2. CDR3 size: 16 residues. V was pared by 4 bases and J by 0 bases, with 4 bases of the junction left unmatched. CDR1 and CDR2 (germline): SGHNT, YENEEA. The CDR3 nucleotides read TGTGCCAGCAGCTCCGGACTAGCGGCTAGCACAGATACGCAGTATTTT. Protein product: CASSSGLAASTDTQYF.

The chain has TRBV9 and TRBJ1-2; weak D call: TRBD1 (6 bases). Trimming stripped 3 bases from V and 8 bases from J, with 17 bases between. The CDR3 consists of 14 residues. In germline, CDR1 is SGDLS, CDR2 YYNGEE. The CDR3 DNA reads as TGTGCCAGCAGCGGATCACAGGGTCTGAGCGGCTACACCTTC. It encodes CASSGSQGLSGYTF.

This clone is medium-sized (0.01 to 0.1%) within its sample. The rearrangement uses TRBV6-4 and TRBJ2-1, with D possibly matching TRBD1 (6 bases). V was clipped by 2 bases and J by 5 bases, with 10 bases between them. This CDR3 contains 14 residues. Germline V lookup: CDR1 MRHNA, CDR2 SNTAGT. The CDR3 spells CASSDGQGNNEQFF. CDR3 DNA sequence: TGTGCCAGCAGTGACGGTCAGGGGAACAATGAGCAGTTCTTC.